Below are 30 T cell receptor beta chains sequenced from a single sample in a study of blood T cell repertoires in COVID-19. Produced via immunoSEQ multiplex PCR; TCRdb's table is partial and in-frame only. The sample has just under 350,000 clones, about 88% seen once; the top ten hold 6% to 8.5%. The source material was peripheral blood. The receptors come from a woman aged 70-85 years with COVID-19, enrolled during active disease.

The V call is TRBV7-2, the J call TRBJ2-3, with D possibly being TRBD2 (6 bases). V was shortened by 0 bases and J by 0 bases, with 19 bases between the two germline ends. Germline V gene sequence: CDR1 SGHTA, CDR2 FQGNSA. The CDR3 is 19 amino acids. The CDR3 DNA reads TGTGCCAGCAGCTTAGCGCTATATCGCGGGGCTTCTAGCACAGATACGCAGTATTTT. It yields the protein CASSLALYRGASSTDTQYF.

For this clone: Other DNA sequences within the sample encode an identical CDR3. This chain links TRBV24-1 with TRBJ2-3, with TRBD1 matching 10 bases. The germline V gene has CDR1 KGHDR and CDR2 SFDVKD. The CDR3 contains 15 residues. Trimming cost V 4 bases and J 4 bases; bases outside gene matches: 4. CDR3 amino acids: CATSDSGQGADTQYF. The CDR3 DNA follows: TGTGCCACCAGTGACTCCGGACAGGGGGCAGATACGCAGTATTTT.

In its sample, this clone was seen a few times. The rearrangement uses TRBV7-9 and TRBJ2-7, with 10 positions matching TRBD1. CDR1 is SEHNR and CDR2 is FQNEAQ in the germline V gene (reference sequence). V dropped 2 bases and J dropped 2; count of bases not matched to a gene: 3. CDR3 size: 15 residues. The CDR3 region has the DNA TGTGCCAGCAGCTTACCAGGGACAGGGGCCTACGAGCAGTACTTC. Translation: CASSLPGTGAYEQYF.

The CDR3 loop is CASSEQRGNQPQHF. The CDR3 DNA reads as TGTGCCAGCAGTGAACAGAGGGGCAATCAGCCCCAGCATTTT. The chain couples TRBV6-1 to TRBJ1-5, with D uncertain. V was clipped by 2 bases and J by 2 bases, with 7 bases between them. This CDR3 has 14 amino acids. Germline values: CDR1 MNHNS, CDR2 SASEGT.

CDR3 loop: CASSSLAGGPWETQYF. CDR3 nucleotides: TGTGCCAGCAGCTCCCTCGCGGGGGGGCCGTGGGAGACCCAGTACTTC. The chain couples TRBV7-2 to TRBJ2-5; 9 bases are a match to TRBD2. V trimming: 4 bases; J trimming: 5 bases; junction bases outside the gene matches: 11. This CDR3 has 16 amino acids. CDR1 is SGHTA and CDR2 is FQGNSA in the germline V gene. Combining the CDR3 with reference TRBV7-2 and TRBJ2-5 gives the whole variable domain GAGVSQSPSNKVTEKGKDVELRCDPISGHTALYWYRQSLGQGLEFLIYFQGNSAPDKSGLPSDRFSAERTGGSVSTLTIQRTQQEDSAVYLCASSSLAGGPWETQYFGPGTRLLVL.

The chain couples TRBV29-1 to TRBJ1-1; the match to TRBD1 covers 8 bases. The germline V gene encodes CDR1 SQVTM and CDR2 ANQGSEA. After removal of 1 base from V and 2 bases from J, the junction contained 3 bases not matched to a gene. This CDR3 has 14 amino acids. The CDR3 nucleotides are TGCAGCGTTGAAGTACAGGGGGGAAACACTGAAGCTTTCTTT. Translation gives CSVEVQGGNTEAFF.

The chain employs TRBV5-1 and TRBJ2-1; 10 nucleotides match TRBD1. The J segment lost 5 bases and the V segment lost 4 bases, leaving 9 bases of the junction unmatched. From germline, CDR1 is SGHRS and CDR2 YFSETQ. This CDR3 has 16 residues. The CDR3 bases are TGCGCCAGCAGCCTAAACCCGGGACAGGGGAACAATGAGCAGTTCTTC. Encoded protein: CASSLNPGQGNNEQFF.

The chain is built from TRBV11-2 and TRBJ2-3, with 8 bases identical to TRBD2. CDR1 and CDR2 from the germline V gene are SGHAT and FQNNGV. The V and J ends lost 1 base and 6 bases, in that order; junction bases with no gene match: 3. This CDR3 contains 14 residues. The chain's CDR3 is CASSLGGRSDTQYF. In DNA, the CDR3 is TGTGCCAGCAGCTTAGGCGGGAGGAGCGATACGCAGTATTTT.

V usage is TRBV19 and J usage is TRBJ2-7; 10 bases line up with TRBD1. CDR3 length equals 14 residues. With 6 bases clipped from V and 3 bases from J, the junction kept 5 bases outside the gene matches. Germline CDR1 LNHDA, CDR2 SQIVND (reference sequence). CDR3 region: CASRNRDRGYEQYF. The CDR3 coding sequence is TGTGCCAGTAGGAACCGGGACAGGGGCTACGAGCAGTACTTC.

The J gene is TRBJ1-1, the V gene TRBV6-5; no clear D gene. Germline lookup yields CDR1 MNHEY and CDR2 SVGAGI. Trimming shortened V by 5 bases and J by 0 bases, and 13 bases separated the two germline ends. The CDR3 has 15 residues. The CDR3 here is CASSHIRDMNTEAFF. The CDR3 bases are TGTGCCAGCAGTCATATCAGAGACATGAACACTGAAGCTTTCTTT.

The chain links TRBV24-1 to TRBJ1-4; 7 bases agree with TRBD1. V dropped 6 bases and J dropped 8; count of bases not matched to a gene: 11. The germline gives CDR1 KGHDR, CDR2 SFDVKD. This CDR3 has 15 residues. The CDR3 DNA is TGTGCCACCAGTCCTGGGGCAGGGGGATACGAAAAACTGTTTTTT. Translated, it gives CATSPGAGGYEKLFF.

The rearrangement joins TRBV5-6 to TRBJ1-4; 8 bases agree with TRBD1. The V gene's germline CDR1 is SGHDT and CDR2 YYEEEE. There are 16 residues in the CDR3. J gave up 5 bases and V 3 bases, and 9 bases lay outside the gene matches. CDR3 nucleotides: TGTGCCAGCAGCTCGATTCAGGGGGCCTCAAATGAAAAACTGTTTTTT. Translating gives CASSSIQGASNEKLFF.

The chain couples TRBV6-5 to TRBJ1-3; 7 nucleotides line up with TRBD1. The CDR3 runs 13 residues. CDR1 and CDR2 (germline): MNHEY, SVGAGI. The J segment lost 4 bases and the V segment lost 11 bases, leaving 8 bases of the junction unmatched. This CDR3 reads CAGLTGNGNTIYF. The DNA for the CDR3 is TGTGCCGGCCTGACAGGGAACGGAAACACCATATATTTT.

The rearrangement links TRBV30 to TRBJ1-6; D is possibly TRBD1 (6 bases). CDR1 GTSNPN and CDR2 SVGIG come from the germline V gene (reference sequence). This CDR3 spans 12 amino acids. V was trimmed by 7 bases and J by 4 bases, leaving 8 bases between them. Here the CDR3 reads CALGQYNSPLHF. The CDR3 nucleotides are TGTGCCTTAGGACAGTATAATTCACCCCTCCACTTT.

The chain is built from TRBV12-5 and TRBJ1-2, with D possibly TRBD1 on 6 matching bases. The CDR3 runs 13 residues. Germline V gene lookup returns CDR1 LGHNT and CDR2 FRNRAP. V was pared by 1 base and J by 4 bases, with 7 bases between. CDR3 protein: CASGLARGYGYTF. The CDR3 nucleotides are TGTGCTAGTGGTTTGGCCAGGGGCTATGGCTACACCTTC.

This chain joins TRBV3-1 (or the pseudogene TRBV3-2) and TRBJ2-3; no firm D call. There are 12 residues in the CDR3. V was trimmed by 4 bases and J by 4 bases, leaving 6 bases between them. CDR1 is LGHDT and CDR2 is YNNKEL in the germline V gene (reference sequence). CDR3 in amino acids: CASSLFSDTQYF. The CDR3 DNA follows: TGTGCCAGCAGCCTCTTTTCAGATACGCAGTATTTT.

The rearrangement uses TRBV5-8 and TRBJ1-2, with D unclear. Trimming took off 2 bases at V and 6 bases at J, with 5 bases between the two ends. Per the germline V gene, CDR1 is SGHTS and CDR2 is YDEGEE. This CDR3 is built from 11 residues. The CDR3 nucleotides read TGTGCCAGCAGCTTAATCGATGGCTACACCTTC. Protein product: CASSLIDGYTF. Together with reference TRBV5-8 and TRBJ1-2, the CDR3 gives the full variable domain: EAGVTQSPTHLIKTRGQQATLRCSPISGHTSVYWYQQALGLGLQFLLWYDEGEERNRGNFPPRFSGRQFPNYSSELNVNALELEDSALYLCASSLIDGYTFGSGTRLTVV.

This chain uses TRBV28 with TRBJ1-1, with D unclear. Germline assignment: CDR1 MDHEN and CDR2 SYDVKM. Trimming left V 2 bases short and J 2 bases short, with 9 bases between. This CDR3 contains 14 residues. The CDR3 nucleotides read TGTGCCAGCAGTTTACTGGGAGTAAACACTGAAGCTTTCTTT. Translated, it gives CASSLLGVNTEAFF.

The chain has TRBV30 and TRBJ2-3; maybe TRBD2 (7 bases). The CDR3 length is 12 residues. Germline loops: CDR1 GTSNPN, CDR2 SVGIG (reference sequence). The ends were cut back, 4 bases at V and 5 bases at J, with 10 bases in the middle. CDR3 DNA: TGTGCCTGGAAGAGGGGGGGAGATACGCAGTATTTT. Encoded protein: CAWKRGGDTQYF.

About this clone itself: Other nucleotide sequences from this sample produce the same CDR3. This sequence joins TRBV30 and TRBJ1-4, with D unresolved. This CDR3 spans 12 amino acids. Trimming cost V 5 bases and J 7 bases, with 11 bases left between them. Germline V CDR1 and CDR2: GTSNPN, SVGIG (reference sequence). The CDR3 loop is CAWSGAGEKLFF. As DNA, the CDR3 is TGTGCCTGGTCCGGAGCGGGTGAAAAACTGTTTTTT.

This clone occurred a few times. Other DNA sequences in this sample translate to the same CDR3. The chain employs TRBV10-3 and TRBJ2-5, with TRBD2 matching 13 bases. Germline CDR1 and CDR2: ENHRY and SYGVKD. Germline trimming cut 5 bases from V and 1 base from J; bases unmatched to any gene: 1. This CDR3 is 15 amino acids long. The CDR3, as DNA: TGTGCCATCAGTACTAGCGGGGGGGCCCAAGAGACCCAGTACTTC. Translated, it gives CAISTSGGAQETQYF.

On this clone: One end of the junction is discordant with germline, which a read error may explain. The chain employs TRBV7-9 and TRBJ2-7, with a tentative D call TRBD1 (6 bases). This CDR3 spans 11 amino acids. The germline CDR1 and CDR2 sequences are SEHNR and FQNEAQ (reference sequence). CDR3 in DNA: TGTGCCAGCAGCTTAGGCGGCCAGGACAGCTTC. It specifies CASSLGGQDSF.

CDR3 in amino acids: CASSPSTGYGFTEAFF. The CDR3 DNA is TGCGCCAGCAGCCCGTCGACAGGGTATGGTTTCACCGAAGCTTTCTTT. This chain connects TRBV4-3 to TRBJ1-1; 7 nucleotides align to TRBD1. The CDR3 runs to 16 residues. After removal of 4 bases from V and 8 bases from J, the junction contained 16 bases not matched to a gene. Germline V gives CDR1 LGHNA, CDR2 YSLEER.

The rearrangement links TRBV19 to TRBJ2-7; 8 bases fit TRBD1. The V gene end was trimmed by 1 base and the J gene end by 2 bases; junction bases not matched to a gene: 7. In germline, CDR1 is LNHDA, CDR2 SQIVND (reference sequence). The CDR3 is 16 residues long. The CDR3 is CASSIGGTGPAYEQYF. The CDR3 DNA is TGTGCCAGTAGTATAGGGGGGACAGGTCCTGCCTACGAGCAGTACTTC.

The chain recombines TRBV2 with TRBJ2-7; D perhaps matches TRBD1 (5 bases). Germline V gene sequence: CDR1 SNHLY, CDR2 FYNNEI. The CDR3 length is 14 residues. With 6 bases removed from V and 3 bases from J, the gap between germline ends came to 15 bases. The CDR3 sequence: CASRLDGQGYEQYF. As DNA, the CDR3 is TGTGCCAGCAGGTTGGATGGGCAGGGCTACGAGCAGTACTTC.

V usage is TRBV7-2 and J usage is TRBJ2-3; 9 bases are a match to TRBD2. The ends lost 1 base at V and 7 bases at J; junction bases unmatched: 6. CDR1 is SGHTA, CDR2 FQGNSA, per germline. There are 15 residues in the CDR3. CDR3 sequence: CASSLGGGAPYTQYF. CDR3 sequence (DNA): TGTGCCAGCAGCTTAGGCGGGGGGGCCCCTTATACGCAGTATTTT. Full variable domain (missing parts from reference TRBV7-2 and TRBJ2-3): GAGVSQSPSNKVTEKGKDVELRCDPISGHTALYWYRQSLGQGLEFLIYFQGNSAPDKSGLPSDRFSAERTGGSVSTLTIQRTQQEDSAVYLCASSLGGGAPYTQYFGPGTRLTVL.

V is TRBV6-6 and J is TRBJ1-2; D is ambiguous. Trimming removed 0 bases at V and 4 bases at J, with 9 bases between. This CDR3 comprises 14 residues. Germline CDR1 and CDR2: MNHNY and SVGAGI (reference sequence). CDR3 protein: CASSYSGEGYGYTF. The CDR3 DNA reads TGTGCCAGCAGTTACTCTGGGGAGGGCTATGGCTACACCTTC.

The rearrangement uses TRBV10-3 and TRBJ2-5, with a tentative D call TRBD1 (5 bases). Trimming removed 2 bases from V and 4 bases from J, with 11 bases in between. Germline V lookup: CDR1 ENHRY, CDR2 SYGVKD. This CDR3 contains 14 residues. As DNA, the CDR3 is TGTGCCATCAGTGAGGGGGCTGAAGGAGAGACCCAGTACTTC. Translating it yields CAISEGAEGETQYF.

The chain uses TRBV2 and TRBJ1-2; 9 bases line up with TRBD1. This CDR3 contains 16 residues. CDR1 is SNHLY, CDR2 FYNNEI, per germline. V shed 5 bases, J shed 4 bases, and the junction held 11 bases outside the gene matches. CDR3 sequence: CASSMDRGDWSYGYTF. The CDR3 nucleotides read TGTGCCAGCAGTATGGACAGGGGAGATTGGAGCTATGGCTACACCTTC.

This clone has more than one count but fewer than ten. V gene TRBV24-1 combines with J gene TRBJ1-5; the match to TRBD1 covers 7 bases. V dropped 9 bases and J dropped 3; count of bases not matched to a gene: 10. This CDR3 contains 15 residues. Germline V lookup: CDR1 KGHDR, CDR2 SFDVKD. The CDR3 nucleotides are TGTGCCACCGGCTCGGCAGGGGGAGACAATCAGCCCCAGCATTTT. Translating gives CATGSAGGDNQPQHF.